A single sample is the source of the 25 T cell receptor beta chains below, sequenced in a study of blood T cell repertoires in COVID-19. Using immunoSEQ multiplex PCR, the repertoire was profiled, and TCRdb retains in-frame clones only, with some absent. The sample includes 85,000 to 100,000 clones, roughly 75% of them seen just once. Sequenced material: peripheral blood. The receptors here all came from a man over 45 who had recovered from COVID-19.

The chain recombines TRBV18 with TRBJ1-1; D may be TRBD1 (6 bases). Trimming cost V 3 bases and J 10 bases, with 12 bases left between them. The germline CDR1 and CDR2 sequences are KGHSH and LQKENI. The CDR3 has 12 amino acids. The CDR3 DNA reads TGTGCCAGCTCACCGGTGACAGGAGGAGCTTTCTTT. As protein: CASSPVTGGAFF.

This clone turned up a few times. The chain combines TRBV5-6 with TRBJ2-3; D is unresolved. The V gene lost 4 bases and the J gene lost 3 bases, with 3 bases spanning the gap. CDR1 SGHDT and CDR2 YYEEEE come from the germline V gene. The CDR3 extends over 11 amino acids. The CDR3: CASSLTDTQYF. In DNA form, the CDR3 reads TGTGCCAGCAGCCTAACAGATACGCAGTATTTT.

The chain is built from TRBV11-2 and TRBJ1-1, with D perhaps TRBD1 (5 bases). Germline assignment: CDR1 SGHAT and CDR2 FQNNGV. V was clipped by 6 bases and J by 0 bases, with 8 bases between them. The length of the CDR3 is 13 residues. The CDR3 nucleotides read TGTGCCAGCAGTGCGACAGTGAACACTGAAGCTTTCTTT. It specifies CASSATVNTEAFF.

In this sample, this clone turned up many times. V usage is TRBV30 and J usage is TRBJ2-3; 9 bases line up with TRBD2. From germline, CDR1 is GTSNPN and CDR2 SVGIG (reference sequence). V gave up 2 bases and J gave up 4 bases; unmatched junction bases: 4. The CDR3 has 14 residues. In DNA, the CDR3 is TGTGCCTGGAGTATGGGACTAGCCGCAGATACGCAGTATTTT. Translation gives CAWSMGLAADTQYF.

This chain joins TRBV3-1 (or the pseudogene TRBV3-2) and TRBJ1-3; maybe TRBD1 (6 bases). The CDR3 covers 17 residues. The germline V and J ends were trimmed by 2 bases and 0 bases, with 14 bases remaining between them. Per the germline V gene, CDR1 is LGHDT and CDR2 is YNNKEL (reference sequence). Here the CDR3 reads CASSQRGRESSGNTIYF. CDR3 DNA: TGTGCCAGCAGCCAAAGGGGGAGGGAGAGCTCTGGAAACACCATATATTTT.

This CDR3 is CAWGQYYEQYF. The CDR3 region has the DNA TGTGCCTGGGGACAGTACTACGAGCAGTACTTC. This rearrangement joins TRBV30 to TRBJ2-7, with D perhaps TRBD1 (6 bases). The CDR3 length is 11 residues. Germline V gives CDR1 GTSNPN, CDR2 SVGIG (reference sequence). Trimming cost V 5 bases and J 3 bases, with 8 bases left between them.

This chain connects TRBV10-3 to TRBJ2-3; 7 bases match TRBD2. CDR1 is ENHRY and CDR2 is SYGVKD in the germline V gene. Trimming at V came to 4 bases and at J to 4 bases, leaving 5 bases not matched to a gene. The CDR3 consists of 14 residues. The CDR3 nucleotides are TGTGCCATCAGTGTGGGGGGGAGCTCAGATACGCAGTATTTT. This sequence encodes CAISVGGSSDTQYF.

The rearrangement uses TRBV6-6 and TRBJ2-2; TRBD1 aligns across 8 bases. The CDR3 runs 15 residues. Per germline, CDR1 MNHNY and CDR2 SVGAGI (reference sequence). The trim removed 6 bases at V and 3 bases at J, leaving 6 bases unmatched. CDR3 DNA: TGTGCCAGCAGAACAGGGGGAGCGGACACCGGGGAGCTGTTTTTT. Encoded protein: CASRTGGADTGELFF.

A note on this clone: It may be a read error: a sequence one base away is much more abundant. This rearrangement joins TRBV7-3 to TRBJ2-3, with TRBD2 matching 11 bases. The germline CDR1 and CDR2 sequences are SGHTA and FQGTGA. The CDR3 has 15 amino acids. V trimming: 5 bases; J trimming: 0 bases; junction bases outside the gene matches: 1. CDR3: CASSRTSGSTDTQYF. The CDR3 DNA reads as TGTGCCAGCAGCCGGACTAGCGGGAGCACAGATACGCAGTATTTT.

The V and J genes are TRBV5-1 and TRBJ2-3; 8 bases align to TRBD1. This CDR3 spans 14 amino acids. Germline V lookup: CDR1 SGHRS, CDR2 YFSETQ. With 5 bases clipped from V and 3 bases from J, the junction kept 5 bases outside the gene matches. CDR3 sequence reads: CASRQGADTDTQYF. CDR3 sequence (DNA): TGCGCCAGCAGGCAGGGGGCTGATACAGATACGCAGTATTTT.

This clone was found a few times. J is TRBJ2-5 and V is TRBV6-5; 7 positions match TRBD1. Trimming took 5 bases from V and 6 from J; bases not matched to a gene: 12. The CDR3 sequence is 15 residues long. Germline CDR1 reads MNHEY; CDR2 reads SVGAGI. The CDR3 is CASSLSPDRAKTQYF. The CDR3 DNA reads as TGTGCCAGCAGTCTTTCCCCTGACAGGGCGAAGACCCAGTACTTC.

In its sample, this clone was seen many times. The gene calls are TRBV5-1 and TRBJ2-5; 9 positions agree with TRBD2. The CDR3 consists of 16 residues. V lost 1 base to trimming and J lost 4 bases; unmatched junction nucleotides: 8. The V gene's germline CDR1 is SGHRS and CDR2 YFSETQ. The CDR3 loop reads CASSLPRGGDVETQYF. CDR3 coding DNA: TGCGCCAGCAGCTTGCCCCGCGGGGGGGACGTAGAGACCCAGTACTTC.

This clone was detected only once. V usage is TRBV24-1 and J usage is TRBJ2-3, with TRBD2 identical over 7 bases. Germline trimming cut 1 base from V and 5 bases from J; bases unmatched to any gene: 8. Germline V CDR1 and CDR2: KGHDR, SFDVKD. This CDR3 has 16 amino acids. CDR3: CATSDFSGGSGDTQYF. CDR3 nucleotides: TGTGCCACCAGTGATTTCAGTGGCGGGAGTGGAGATACGCAGTATTTT.

The V call is TRBV19, the J call TRBJ2-3, with 13 bases that match TRBD2. V lost 5 bases, J lost 6 bases, and 5 bases stayed unmatched. Germline lookup yields CDR1 LNHDA and CDR2 SQIVND (reference sequence). The CDR3 runs to 15 residues. This chain's CDR3 is CASSPRTSGSDTQYF. Written as DNA, the CDR3 is TGTGCCAGTAGTCCGCGGACTAGCGGGAGCGATACGCAGTATTTT. Together with reference TRBV19 and TRBJ2-3, the CDR3 gives the full variable domain: DGGITQSPKYLFRKEGQNVTLSCEQNLNHDAMYWYRQDPGQGLRLIYYSQIVNDFQKGDIAEGYSVSREKKESFPLTVTSAQKNPTAFYLCASSPRTSGSDTQYFGPGTRLTVL.

This chain connects TRBV6-4 to TRBJ1-1; D gene unclear. V was pared by 6 bases and J by 1 base, with 9 bases between. The CDR3 runs to 13 residues. Germline V CDR1 and CDR2: MRHNA, SNTAGT. In nucleotides, the CDR3 is TGTGCCAGCAGCTTCACTGAGAACACTGAAGCTTTCTTT. Residues: CASSFTENTEAFF.

J is TRBJ2-7 and V is TRBV19; TRBD2 might be the D (5 bases). The ends were cut back, 4 bases at V and 2 bases at J, with 9 bases in the middle. CDR1 is LNHDA and CDR2 is SQIVND in the germline V gene (reference sequence). This CDR3 comprises 13 residues. The CDR3 bases are TGTGCCAGTAGTACCAAGACTACCTACGAGCAGTACTTC. As protein: CASSTKTTYEQYF.

The CDR3 spells CASSRDNTNYGYTF. In DNA form, the CDR3 reads TGTGCCAGCAGCCGAGATAATACTAACTATGGCTACACCTTC. This chain uses TRBV11-2 with TRBJ1-2; D ambiguous. Germline assignment: CDR1 SGHAT and CDR2 FQNNGV. CDR3 length equals 14 residues. V lost 5 bases and J 0 bases, leaving 10 bases between the germline ends.

The count of this clone is one. The CDR3 sequence: CASSTRTGGNYGYTF. The CDR3 region has the DNA TGTGCCAGCAGCACGAGGACAGGGGGAAACTATGGCTACACCTTC. The chain combines TRBV7-2 with TRBJ1-2, with TRBD1 identical over 10 bases. The CDR3 length is 15 residues. V lost 5 bases and J lost 2; bases outside the gene matches: 5. Per the germline V gene, CDR1 is SGHTA and CDR2 is FQGNSA.

The chain couples TRBV5-1 to TRBJ1-1; 7 bases agree with TRBD1. Trimming cost V 3 bases and J 3 bases; bases outside gene matches: 5. CDR1 is SGHRS and CDR2 is YFSETQ in the germline V gene. This CDR3 region has 14 residues. The DNA for the CDR3 is TGCGCCAGCAGCTCAGAGGGGGCGCACACTGAAGCTTTCTTT. Translating gives CASSSEGAHTEAFF. Full variable domain (outside the CDR3, taken from reference TRBV5-1 and TRBJ1-1): KAGVTQTPRYLIKTRGQQVTLSCSPISGHRSVSWYQQTPGQGLQFLFEYFSETQRNKGNFPGRFSGRQFSNSRSEMNVSTLELGDSALYLCASSSEGAHTEAFFGQGTRLTVV.

The V gene is TRBV5-4, the J gene TRBJ1-2; the D gene is possibly TRBD1 (6 bases). Trimming left V 3 bases short and J 1 base short, with 13 bases between. CDR1 is SGHNT, CDR2 YYREEE, per germline (reference sequence). The CDR3 contains 15 residues. The CDR3 sequence: CASSSAGQDNYGYTF. In DNA form, the CDR3 reads TGTGCCAGCAGCTCAGCGGGACAAGATAACTATGGCTACACCTTC.

The V call is TRBV6-2 or TRBV6-3, the J call TRBJ1-5; 7 bases are shared with TRBD1. This CDR3 has 16 amino acids. The ends lost 6 bases at V and 3 bases at J; junction bases unmatched: 11. Germline V gene lookup returns CDR1 MNHEY and CDR2 SVGEGT. CDR3 sequence (DNA): TGTGCCAGCAGCAAGGACAGGAAAAAAGCCAATCAGCCCCAGCATTTT. This gives the protein CASSKDRKKANQPQHF.

V gene TRBV24-1 combines with J gene TRBJ1-5; TRBD1 matches 12 bases. Trimming cost V 4 bases and J 1 base; bases outside gene matches: 4. CDR1 KGHDR and CDR2 SFDVKD come from the germline V gene. The CDR3 sequence is 17 residues long. This chain's CDR3 is CATSDAGQGASNQPQHF. The CDR3 nucleotides are TGTGCCACCAGTGACGCGGGACAGGGGGCCAGCAATCAGCCCCAGCATTTT.

This chain uses TRBV19 with TRBJ1-3; 11 bases agree with TRBD1. Germline CDR1 reads LNHDA; CDR2 reads SQIVND (reference sequence). This CDR3 comprises 17 residues. V lost 4 bases and J lost 5; bases outside the gene matches: 10. The CDR3 region has the DNA TGTGCCAGTAGTAGGGTTGCGGACAGGGGGCCAAGAAACACCATATATTTT. Amino acids: CASSRVADRGPRNTIYF.

This sequence joins TRBV7-2 and TRBJ1-4; TRBD1 might be the D (6 bases). V was cut by 5 bases and J by 4 bases, with 20 bases left in between. The CDR3 extends over 17 amino acids. The germline gives CDR1 SGHTA, CDR2 FQGNSA. The chain's CDR3 is CASSRRADRKLNEKLFF. The CDR3 DNA reads TGTGCCAGCAGCCGTAGAGCTGACAGGAAACTTAATGAAAAACTGTTTTTT.

The V gene is TRBV6-5, the J gene TRBJ2-1; 10 nucleotides match TRBD1. Germline assignment: CDR1 MNHEY and CDR2 SVGAGI. The length of the CDR3 is 13 residues. J was trimmed by 12 bases and V by 11 bases; bases with no gene match: 13. The CDR3 coding sequence is TGTGCCTCCTCGGAGACAGGGGGCCTAGGGCAGTTCTTC. This encodes CASSETGGLGQFF.